This T cell receptor beta chain was observed in a study of OX40 agonist ivuxolimab in advanced cancers. With respect to the entire study: The costimulatory receptor OX40 (CD134) was targeted by ivuxolimab, a fully human IgG2 agonistic monoclonal antibody. Intravenous ivuxolimab was administered to patients every 2 weeks at six dose levels: 0.01, 0.1, 0.3, 1.5, 3 and 10 mg/kg. Of the 50 to 55 dose-escalation patients, hepatocellular carcinoma was present in some 19, melanoma in approximately 15, renal cell carcinoma in 9 and head and neck cancer in 9. In the dose-escalation cohort, 70% to 90% of patients were male, and the mean age was 60 years with a range of roughly 23 to 79. Prior anti-PD-1, anti-PD-L1 or anti-CTLA-4 therapy was permitted, and approximately 40% of dose-escalation patients had received checkpoint inhibitors. Three dose-escalation patients achieved partial responses, one with hepatocellular carcinoma and two with cutaneous melanoma. The point of sequencing TCRbeta in the periphery was to test whether ivuxolimab changed TCR sequence diversity and drove clonal T-cell expansion. The paper describes the monotherapy dose-escalation part (N of about 47 patients) of the phase I trial of ivuxolimab.

To sequence the TCRbeta CDR3 region, genomic DNA was isolated from the sorted cells. The immunoSEQ Assay was used to sequence the TCRbeta CDR3 regions. TCRdb obtained this table from immuneACCESS and retained in-frame rearrangements with V and J assigned. These tables miss some clones; where compared with another copy, unresolved V genes account for less than half of the shortfall, and the remainder is unexplained. This sample gives about 66,000 clones in total; about four fifths of them show up just once. Clones ranked in the top ten supply over 2% of the sample. On this clone itself: Its recognized antigen is unknown. No base quality information exists; no much larger clone differs at one position.

After removal of 3 bases from V and 4 bases from J, the junction retains 11 bases not matched to a gene. The germline V gene (reference sequence) sets CDR1 to PRHDT and CDR2 to FYEKMQ. The CDR3 has 18 amino acids, counting the end cysteine and phenylalanine. Of the read, only the CDR3 DNA is kept; its 54 bases are in frame from base 1. Results and caveats for the whole study, not just this receptor: Low levels of normalized T-cell clonal expansion were also seen in some nonresponding patients. In the 0.1-3.0 mg/kg groups, partial responders had among the lowest normalized peripheral clonal expansion, particularly in CD8+ T cells. After ivuxolimab, more expanded clones were found on average in CD8+ T cells than in CD4+ T cells. Antigen specificity was not determined for the clonally expanded peripheral T cells. At doses of 0.1 to 3.0 mg/kg, clonal expansion of both CD4+ and CD8+ T cells in blood was seen between baseline and week 6.

The trial excluded patients who had a history of autoimmune disease or who were on systemic immunosuppression. Peripheral blood for TCR sequencing was collected from all dose cohorts at baseline, on cycle 4 day 1, and on cycle 7 day 1. Samples came from an open-label, multicenter, first-in-human phase I dose-escalation trial of ivuxolimab. The trial enrolled adults with locally advanced or metastatic head and neck squamous cell, hepatocellular, melanoma or renal cell carcinoma. Before TCR sequencing, CD4+ and CD8+ T cells were separately sorted from peripheral blood. The receptor chain draws on TRBV13 and TRBJ2-3, with 12 bases aligning to TRBD2. This clonotype was sampled from an adult with an advanced solid tumor such as melanoma, head and neck, liver or kidney cancer. The sequencing used CD4+ or CD8+ T cells sorted from blood, collected in a trial of the OX40 agonist ivuxolimab. The DNA sequence is as follows: TGTGCCAGCAGCTTTCTTCTATTGCTAGCGGGAGGGGCAGATACGCAGTATTTT. Translation gives CASSFLLLLAGGADTQYF. The CDR3 plus the reference TRBV13 and TRBJ2-3 genes for the other parts give the full variable domain: AAGVIQSPRHLIKEKRETATLKCYPIPRHDTVYWYQQGPGQDPQFLISFYEKMQSDKGSIPDRFSAQQFSDYHSELNMSSLELGDSALYFCASSFLLLLAGGADTQYFGPGTRLTVL.